The TCR beta chain under discussion was sequenced for a study of blood T cell repertoires in COVID-19. This clone was counted only a few times. Produced via immunoSEQ multiplex PCR; TCRdb's table is partial and in-frame only. The sample lists about 140,000 clones; over 80% were seen once. The germline CDR1 and CDR2 sequences are SGHTA and FQGNSA. V lost 4 bases and J lost 0, with 6 bases in between. The CDR3 is made up of 13 amino acids. What was sequenced was PBMCs or T cells enriched from blood (not recorded which). The origin of this receptor is a man aged 55 to 70 who had recovered from COVID-19. The chain combines TRBV7-2 with TRBJ1-1; D is undetermined. For the CDR3, the DNA is TGTGCCAGCAGCTCCCAGGTGAACACTGAAGCTTTCTTT. Translated, it gives CASSSQVNTEAFF. Together with reference TRBV7-2 and TRBJ1-1, the CDR3 gives the full variable domain: GAGVSQSPSNKVTEKGKDVELRCDPISGHTALYWYRQSLGQGLEFLIYFQGNSAPDKSGLPSDRFSAERTGGSVSTLTIQRTQQEDSAVYLCASSSQVNTEAFFGQGTRLTVV.